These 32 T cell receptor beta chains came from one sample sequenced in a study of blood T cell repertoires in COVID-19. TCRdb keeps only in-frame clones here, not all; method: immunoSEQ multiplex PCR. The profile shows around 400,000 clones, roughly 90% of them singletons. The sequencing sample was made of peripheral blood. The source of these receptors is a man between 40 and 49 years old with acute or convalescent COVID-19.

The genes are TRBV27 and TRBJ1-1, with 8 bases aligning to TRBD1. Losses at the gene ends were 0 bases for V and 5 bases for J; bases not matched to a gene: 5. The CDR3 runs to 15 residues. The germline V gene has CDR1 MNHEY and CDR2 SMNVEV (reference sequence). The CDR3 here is CASSLSGQVTTEAFF. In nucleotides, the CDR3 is TGTGCCAGCAGTTTATCGGGACAGGTTACAACTGAAGCTTTCTTT.

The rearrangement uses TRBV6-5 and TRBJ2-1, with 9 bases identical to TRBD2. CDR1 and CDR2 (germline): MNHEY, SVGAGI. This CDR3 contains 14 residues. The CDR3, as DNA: TGTGTGAGTGCGGGACTAGCTGACTACAATGAGCAGTTCTTC. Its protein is CVSAGLADYNEQFF.

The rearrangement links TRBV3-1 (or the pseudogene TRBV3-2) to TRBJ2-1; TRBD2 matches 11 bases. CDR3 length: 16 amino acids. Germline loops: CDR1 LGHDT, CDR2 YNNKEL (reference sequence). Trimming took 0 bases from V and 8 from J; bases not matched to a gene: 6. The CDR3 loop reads CASSQDLAGGPYEQFF. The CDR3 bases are TGTGCCAGCAGCCAAGACTTAGCGGGAGGGCCCTATGAGCAGTTCTTC.

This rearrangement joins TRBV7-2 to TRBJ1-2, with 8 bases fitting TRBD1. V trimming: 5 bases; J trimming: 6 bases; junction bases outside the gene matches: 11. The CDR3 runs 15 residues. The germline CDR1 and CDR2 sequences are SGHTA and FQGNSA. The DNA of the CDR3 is TGTGCCAGCAGCCCCGGGACAGGTTCCGGAGATGGCTACACCTTC. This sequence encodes CASSPGTGSGDGYTF. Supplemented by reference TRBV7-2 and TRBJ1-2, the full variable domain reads GAGVSQSPSNKVTEKGKDVELRCDPISGHTALYWYRQSLGQGLEFLIYFQGNSAPDKSGLPSDRFSAERTGGSVSTLTIQRTQQEDSAVYLCASSPGTGSGDGYTFGSGTRLTVV.

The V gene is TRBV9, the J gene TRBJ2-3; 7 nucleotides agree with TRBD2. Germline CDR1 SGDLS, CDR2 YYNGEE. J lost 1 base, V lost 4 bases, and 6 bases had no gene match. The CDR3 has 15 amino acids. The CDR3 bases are TGTGCCAGCAGCATCCGGGGGGATCGCACAGATACGCAGTATTTT. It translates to CASSIRGDRTDTQYF.

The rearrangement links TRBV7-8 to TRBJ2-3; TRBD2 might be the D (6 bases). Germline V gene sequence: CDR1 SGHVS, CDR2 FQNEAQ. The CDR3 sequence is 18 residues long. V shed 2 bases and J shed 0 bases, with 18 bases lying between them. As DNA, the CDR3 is TGTGCCAGCAGCTTATTTCGTGCCATTAGCGGCAGCACAGATACGCAGTATTTT. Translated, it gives CASSLFRAISGSTDTQYF.

The CDR3 region is CAISVVTGESGNTIYF. The CDR3 DNA reads TGTGCCATCAGTGTGGTTACAGGAGAGTCTGGAAACACCATATATTTT. The genes are TRBV10-3 and TRBJ1-3, with D tentatively TRBD1 (5 bases). Per the germline V gene, CDR1 is ENHRY and CDR2 is SYGVKD. There are 16 residues in the CDR3. V gave up 4 bases and J gave up 1 base, with 14 bases separating them.

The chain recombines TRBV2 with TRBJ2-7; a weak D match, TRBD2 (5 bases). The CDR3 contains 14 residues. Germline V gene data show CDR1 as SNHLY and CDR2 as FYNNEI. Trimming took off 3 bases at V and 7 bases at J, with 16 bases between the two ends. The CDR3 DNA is TGTGCCAGCAGTGAGATATACGGCGGCGGGGAGCAGTACTTC. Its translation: CASSEIYGGGEQYF.

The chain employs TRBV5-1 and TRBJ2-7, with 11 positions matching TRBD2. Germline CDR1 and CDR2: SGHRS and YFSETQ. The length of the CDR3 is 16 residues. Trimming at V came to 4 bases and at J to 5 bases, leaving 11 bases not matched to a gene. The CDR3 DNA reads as TGCGCCAGCAGCCGAATAGCGGGAGGGTCCGGGCACGAGCAGTACTTC. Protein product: CASSRIAGGSGHEQYF.

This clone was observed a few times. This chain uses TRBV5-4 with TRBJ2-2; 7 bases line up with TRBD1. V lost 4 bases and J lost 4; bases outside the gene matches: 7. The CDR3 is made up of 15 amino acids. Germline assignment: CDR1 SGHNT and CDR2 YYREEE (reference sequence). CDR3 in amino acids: CASSPWGQPTGELFF. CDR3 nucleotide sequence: TGTGCCAGCAGCCCGTGGGGACAGCCCACCGGGGAGCTGTTTTTT.

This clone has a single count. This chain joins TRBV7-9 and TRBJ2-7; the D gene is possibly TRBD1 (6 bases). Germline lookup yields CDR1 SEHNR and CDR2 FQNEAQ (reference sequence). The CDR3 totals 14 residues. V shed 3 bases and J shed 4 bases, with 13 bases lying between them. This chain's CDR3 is CASSFIGQRYEQYF. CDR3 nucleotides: TGTGCCAGCAGCTTCATCGGACAGAGGTACGAGCAGTACTTC.

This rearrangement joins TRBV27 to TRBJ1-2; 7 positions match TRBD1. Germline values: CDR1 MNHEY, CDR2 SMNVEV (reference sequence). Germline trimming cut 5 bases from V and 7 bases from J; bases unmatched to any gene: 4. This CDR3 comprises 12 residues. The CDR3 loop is CASSNRGSGYTF. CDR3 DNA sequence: TGTGCCAGCAGTAACAGGGGCTCTGGCTACACCTTC.

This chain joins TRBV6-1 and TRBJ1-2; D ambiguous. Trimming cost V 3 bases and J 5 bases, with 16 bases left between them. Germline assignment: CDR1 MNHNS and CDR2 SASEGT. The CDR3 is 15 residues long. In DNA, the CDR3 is TGTGCCAGCAGTGAGTTCGCGGCCCGGAGGTATGGCTACACCTTC. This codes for CASSEFAARRYGYTF.

In DNA, the CDR3 is TGTGCCAGTAGTTGGGTACCCTCGGGGGAGCAGTACTTC. Protein sequence: CASSWVPSGEQYF. The chain uses TRBV19 and TRBJ2-7, with D tentatively TRBD2 (5 bases). This CDR3 region has 13 residues. Trimming took off 5 bases at V and 7 bases at J, with 15 bases between the two ends. Germline lookup yields CDR1 LNHDA and CDR2 SQIVND (reference sequence). Looking up the rest from reference TRBV19 and TRBJ2-7 gives the full variable domain: DGGITQSPKYLFRKEGQNVTLSCEQNLNHDAMYWYRQDPGQGLRLIYYSQIVNDFQKGDIAEGYSVSREKKESFPLTVTSAQKNPTAFYLCASSWVPSGEQYFGPGTRLTVT.

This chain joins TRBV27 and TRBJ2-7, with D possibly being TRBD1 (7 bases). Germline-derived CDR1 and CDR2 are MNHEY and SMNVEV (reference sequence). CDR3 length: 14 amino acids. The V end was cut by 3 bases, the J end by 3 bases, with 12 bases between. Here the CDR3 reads CASSLGQGGYEQYF. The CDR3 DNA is TGTGCCAGCAGTTTGGGGCAGGGGGGCTACGAGCAGTACTTC.

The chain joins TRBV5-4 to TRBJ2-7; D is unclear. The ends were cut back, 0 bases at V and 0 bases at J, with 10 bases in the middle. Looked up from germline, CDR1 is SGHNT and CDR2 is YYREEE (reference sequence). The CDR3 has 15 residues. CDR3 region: CASSLEIQNSYEQYF. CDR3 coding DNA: TGTGCCAGCAGCTTGGAGATACAGAACTCCTACGAGCAGTACTTC.

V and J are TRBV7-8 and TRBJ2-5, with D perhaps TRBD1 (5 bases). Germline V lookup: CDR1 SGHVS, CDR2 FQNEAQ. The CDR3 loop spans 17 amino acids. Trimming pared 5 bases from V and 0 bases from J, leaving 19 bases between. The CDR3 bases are TGTGCCAGCAGCCCAACGGTCGCTAGACAGTACCAAGAGACCCAGTACTTC. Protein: CASSPTVARQYQETQYF.

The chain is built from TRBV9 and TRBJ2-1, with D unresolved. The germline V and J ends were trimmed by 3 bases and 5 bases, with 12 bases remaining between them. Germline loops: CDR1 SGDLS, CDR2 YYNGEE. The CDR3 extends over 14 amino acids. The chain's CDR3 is CASSEGGRNNEQFF. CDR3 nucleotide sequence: TGTGCCAGCAGCGAAGGCGGCCGAAACAATGAGCAGTTCTTC.

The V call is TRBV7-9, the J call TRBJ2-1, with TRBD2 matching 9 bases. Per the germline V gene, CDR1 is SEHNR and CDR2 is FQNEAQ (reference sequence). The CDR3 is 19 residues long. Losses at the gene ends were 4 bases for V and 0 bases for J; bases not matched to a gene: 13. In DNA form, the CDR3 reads TGTGCCAGCAGCTCGAAAGGTGGCGGGAGGGCCAGCTCCTACAATGAGCAGTTCTTC. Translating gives CASSSKGGGRASSYNEQFF.

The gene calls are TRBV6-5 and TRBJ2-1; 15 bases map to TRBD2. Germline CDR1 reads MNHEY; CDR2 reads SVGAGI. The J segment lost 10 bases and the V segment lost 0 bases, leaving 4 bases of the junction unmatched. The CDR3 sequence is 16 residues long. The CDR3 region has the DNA TGTGCCAGCAGTTACTCCAGGACTAGCGGGGGGGAGGAGCAGTTCTTC. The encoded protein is CASSYSRTSGGEEQFF.

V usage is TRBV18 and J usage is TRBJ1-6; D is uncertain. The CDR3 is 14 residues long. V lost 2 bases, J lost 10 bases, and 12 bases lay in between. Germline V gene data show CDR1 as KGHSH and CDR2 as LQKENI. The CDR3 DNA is TGTGCCAGCTCACCAGAGGGTACGGGCTCACCCCTCCACTTT. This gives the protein CASSPEGTGSPLHF. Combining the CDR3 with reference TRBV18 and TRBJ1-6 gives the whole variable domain NAGVMQNPRHLVRRRGQEARLRCSPMKGHSHVYWYRQLPEEGLKFMVYLQKENIIDESGMPKERFSAEFPKEGPSILRIQQVVRGDSAAYFCASSPEGTGSPLHFGNGTRLTVT.

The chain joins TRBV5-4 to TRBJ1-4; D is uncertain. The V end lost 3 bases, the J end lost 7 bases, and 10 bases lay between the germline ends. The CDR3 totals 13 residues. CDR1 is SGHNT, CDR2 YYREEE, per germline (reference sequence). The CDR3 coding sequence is TGTGCCAGCAGCTCCCGGGAAGGTGAAAAACTGTTTTTT. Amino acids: CASSSREGEKLFF. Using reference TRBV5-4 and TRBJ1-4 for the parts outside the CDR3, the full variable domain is ETGVTQSPTHLIKTRGQQVTLRCSSQSGHNTVSWYQQALGQGPQFIFQYYREEENGRGNFPPRFSGLQFPNYSSELNVNALELDDSALYLCASSSREGEKLFFGSGTQLSVL.

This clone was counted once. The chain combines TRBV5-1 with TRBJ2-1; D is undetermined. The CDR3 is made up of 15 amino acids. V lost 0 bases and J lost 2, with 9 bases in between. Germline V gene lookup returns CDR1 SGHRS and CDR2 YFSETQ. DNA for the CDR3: TGCGCCAGCAGCTTGGTCCAGGCCACCTACAATGAGCAGTTCTTC. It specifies CASSLVQATYNEQFF.

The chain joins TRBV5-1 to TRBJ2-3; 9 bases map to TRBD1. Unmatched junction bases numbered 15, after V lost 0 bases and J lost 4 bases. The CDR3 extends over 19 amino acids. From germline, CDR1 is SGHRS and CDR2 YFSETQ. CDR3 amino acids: CASSLEGIAGQGHADTQYF. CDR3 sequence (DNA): TGCGCCAGCAGCTTGGAAGGAATCGCGGGACAGGGCCATGCAGATACGCAGTATTTT.

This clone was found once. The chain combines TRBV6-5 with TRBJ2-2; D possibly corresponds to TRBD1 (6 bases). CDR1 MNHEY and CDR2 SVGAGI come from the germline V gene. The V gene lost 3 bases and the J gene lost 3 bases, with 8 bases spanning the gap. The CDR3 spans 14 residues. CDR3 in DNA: TGTGCCAGCAGTTATCGACAGGACACCGGGGAGCTGTTTTTT. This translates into CASSYRQDTGELFF.

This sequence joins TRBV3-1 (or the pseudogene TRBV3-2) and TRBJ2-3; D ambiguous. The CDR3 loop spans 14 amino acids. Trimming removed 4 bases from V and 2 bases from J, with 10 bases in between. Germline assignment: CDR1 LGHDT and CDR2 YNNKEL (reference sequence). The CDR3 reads CASSPPYDTDTQYF. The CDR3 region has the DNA TGTGCCAGCAGCCCCCCCTACGACACAGATACGCAGTATTTT.

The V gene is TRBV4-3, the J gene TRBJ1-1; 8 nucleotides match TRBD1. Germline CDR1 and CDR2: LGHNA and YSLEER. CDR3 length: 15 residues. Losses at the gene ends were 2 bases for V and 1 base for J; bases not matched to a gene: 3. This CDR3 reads CASSQSTGGNTEAFF. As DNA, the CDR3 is TGCGCCAGCAGCCAAAGTACAGGGGGGAACACTGAAGCTTTCTTT.

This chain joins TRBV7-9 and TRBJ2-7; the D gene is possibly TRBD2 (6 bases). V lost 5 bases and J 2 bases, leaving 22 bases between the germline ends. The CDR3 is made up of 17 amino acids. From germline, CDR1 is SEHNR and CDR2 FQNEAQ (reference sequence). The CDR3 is CASSGGGTPSRAYEQYF. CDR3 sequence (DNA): TGTGCCAGCAGCGGGGGAGGTACACCAAGCAGGGCCTACGAGCAGTACTTC. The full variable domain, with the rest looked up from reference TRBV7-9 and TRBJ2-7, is DTGVSQNPRHKITKRGQNVTFRCDPISEHNRLYWYRQTLGQGPEFLTYFQNEAQLEKSRLLSDRFSAERPKGSFSTLEIQRTEQGDSAMYLCASSGGGTPSRAYEQYFGPGTRLTVT.

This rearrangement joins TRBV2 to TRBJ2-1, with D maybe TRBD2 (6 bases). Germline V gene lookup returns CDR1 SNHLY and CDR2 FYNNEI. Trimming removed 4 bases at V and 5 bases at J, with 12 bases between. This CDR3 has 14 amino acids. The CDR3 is CASSAGRVDNEQFF. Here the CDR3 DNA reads TGTGCCAGCAGTGCCGGGAGAGTTGACAATGAGCAGTTCTTC.

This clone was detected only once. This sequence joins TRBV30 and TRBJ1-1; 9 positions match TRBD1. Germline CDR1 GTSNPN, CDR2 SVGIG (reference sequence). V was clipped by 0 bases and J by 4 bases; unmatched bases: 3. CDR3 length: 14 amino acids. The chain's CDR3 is CAWSVQTGGTEAFF. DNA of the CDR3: TGTGCCTGGAGTGTGCAGACAGGGGGCACTGAAGCTTTCTTT.

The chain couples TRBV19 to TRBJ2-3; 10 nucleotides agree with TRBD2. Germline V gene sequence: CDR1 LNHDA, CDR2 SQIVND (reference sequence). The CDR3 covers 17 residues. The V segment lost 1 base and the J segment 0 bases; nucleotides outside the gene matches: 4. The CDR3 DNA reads TGTGCCAGTAGTATAGGGGCTAGCGGGAGTAGCACAGATACGCAGTATTTT. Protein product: CASSIGASGSSTDTQYF.

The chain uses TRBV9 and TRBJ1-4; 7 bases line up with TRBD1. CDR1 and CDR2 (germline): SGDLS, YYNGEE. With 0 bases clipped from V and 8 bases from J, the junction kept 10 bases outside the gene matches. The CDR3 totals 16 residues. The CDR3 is CASSVASGGLGEKLFF. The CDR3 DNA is TGTGCCAGCAGCGTAGCTTCAGGGGGTCTGGGAGAAAAACTGTTTTTT. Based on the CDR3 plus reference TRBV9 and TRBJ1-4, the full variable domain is DSGVTQTPKHLITATGQRVTLRCSPRSGDLSVYWYQQSLDQGLQFLIQYYNGEERAKGNILERFSAQQFPDLHSELNLSSLELGDSALYFCASSVASGGLGEKLFFGSGTQLSVL.